Shown below are 3 T cell receptor beta chains from a single sample sequenced in a study of blood T cell repertoires in COVID-19. Libraries were prepared by immunoSEQ multiplex PCR; TCRdb keeps only in-frame clonotypes and omits some of them. This table holds a few hundred thousand clones, about 87% found once. The specimen was PBMCs or T cells enriched from blood (not recorded which). These receptors were obtained from a man aged 35 to 55 in a cohort exposed to, infected with or recovered from COVID-19 (not recorded which).

The DNA of the CDR3 is TGCGCCAGCAGCGAGAAGACAGGGGCTCTCTACGAGCAGTACTTC. This gives the protein CASSEKTGALYEQYF. The chain links TRBV5-1 to TRBJ2-7; 8 bases are a match to TRBD1. Germline V gives CDR1 SGHRS, CDR2 YFSETQ. This CDR3 spans 15 amino acids. The V segment lost 4 bases and the J segment 3 bases; nucleotides outside the gene matches: 9.

The chain carries TRBV19 and TRBJ2-7; TRBD1 matches at 8 bases. V trimming: 3 bases; J trimming: 2 bases; junction bases outside the gene matches: 9. Germline CDR1 and CDR2: LNHDA and SQIVND (reference sequence). The CDR3 totals 16 residues. The CDR3 DNA is TGTGCCAGTAGTATCCAAACCAGACAGGGGACCTACGAGCAGTACTTC. Translated: CASSIQTRQGTYEQYF.

The chain uses TRBV18 and TRBJ2-1, with 9 nucleotides matching TRBD2. Trimming removed 4 bases from V and 0 bases from J; junction bases left unmatched: 7. Germline V gives CDR1 KGHSH, CDR2 LQKENI. This CDR3 comprises 17 residues. For the CDR3, the DNA is TGTGCCAGCTCACTGAATTCGGGACTAGCCTCCTACAATGAGCAGTTCTTC. The encoded protein is CASSLNSGLASYNEQFF.